Following are 26 T cell receptor beta chains from one sample sequenced in a study of T cells in localized non-small cell lung cancer. Profiling relied on immunoSEQ multiplex PCR, and the TCRdb table lists in-frame clones only, not all of them. This sample carries more than 2,000 clones, about 30% of them seen once, and the ten largest clones take about 18%. The specimen comprised lung tumor tissue, sampled before any cancer treatment. The receptors were gathered from a female donor older than 55 with stage II squamous cell lung carcinoma.

This chain links TRBV11-3 with TRBJ1-4, with TRBD1 matching 10 bases. This CDR3 region has 15 residues. V was clipped by 1 base and J by 7 bases; unmatched bases: 3. Per germline, CDR1 SGHNT and CDR2 YENEEA. This chain's CDR3 is CASSLVRTGGEKLFF. For the CDR3, the DNA is TGTGCCAGCAGCTTAGTGAGGACAGGGGGTGAAAAACTGTTTTTT.

This chain joins TRBV19 and TRBJ1-1; the D is unclear. Trimming pared 3 bases from V and 0 bases from J, leaving 8 bases between. The germline gives CDR1 LNHDA, CDR2 SQIVND (reference sequence). The CDR3 has 14 amino acids. The CDR3 DNA reads TGTGCCAGTAGTATTCGACATCTGAACACTGAAGCTTTCTTT. Its translation: CASSIRHLNTEAFF. The full variable domain, completed using reference TRBV19 and TRBJ1-1, is DGGITQSPKYLFRKEGQNVTLSCEQNLNHDAMYWYRQDPGQGLRLIYYSQIVNDFQKGDIAEGYSVSREKKESFPLTVTSAQKNPTAFYLCASSIRHLNTEAFFGQGTRLTVV.

This clone came up a few times. This chain uses TRBV9 with TRBJ1-4; possibly TRBD1 for D (5 bases). Trimming removed 7 bases from V and 4 bases from J, with 14 bases in between. This CDR3 comprises 14 residues. In germline, CDR1 is SGDLS, CDR2 YYNGEE. CDR3: CASLSGQGNEKLFF. In DNA, the CDR3 is TGTGCCAGCCTCTCCGGGCAGGGTAATGAAAAACTGTTTTTT. Variable domain in full (rest from reference TRBV9 and TRBJ1-4): DSGVTQTPKHLITATGQRVTLRCSPRSGDLSVYWYQQSLDQGLQFLIQYYNGEERAKGNILERFSAQQFPDLHSELNLSSLELGDSALYFCASLSGQGNEKLFFGSGTQLSVL.

Within the sample, this clone is medium-sized. V is TRBV6-8 and J is TRBJ1-2, with D tentatively TRBD1 (6 bases). Trimming shortened V by 4 bases and J by 3 bases, and 12 bases separated the two germline ends. CDR3 length equals 14 residues. Germline lookup yields CDR1 MNHGY and CDR2 SAAAGT. CDR3: CASSSRGEHYGYTF. The CDR3 DNA sequence: TGTGCCAGCAGTTCCAGGGGAGAACACTATGGCTACACCTTC.

The V gene is TRBV29-1, the J gene TRBJ1-2; a weak D match, TRBD1 (6 bases). The CDR3 length is 13 residues. The germline V and J ends were trimmed by 4 bases and 3 bases, with 12 bases remaining between them. Germline loops: CDR1 SQVTM, CDR2 ANQGSEA. This CDR3 is CSVVRGADYGYTF. In DNA form, the CDR3 reads TGCAGCGTTGTAAGGGGGGCTGACTATGGCTACACCTTC.

In this sample, this clone turned up once. J is TRBJ1-1 and V is TRBV19, with no clear D. CDR1 LNHDA and CDR2 SQIVND come from the germline V gene (reference sequence). The CDR3 extends over 12 amino acids. V was pared by 10 bases and J by 1 base, with 10 bases between. The CDR3, as DNA: TGTGCCACGCGGAGAGGGAACACTGAAGCTTTCTTT. Translation gives CATRRGNTEAFF. Full variable domain (outside the CDR3, taken from reference TRBV19 and TRBJ1-1): DGGITQSPKYLFRKEGQNVTLSCEQNLNHDAMYWYRQDPGQGLRLIYYSQIVNDFQKGDIAEGYSVSREKKESFPLTVTSAQKNPTAFYLCATRRGNTEAFFGQGTRLTVV.

The sample holds a few counts of this clone. The chain recombines TRBV28 with TRBJ2-1; the D gene is possibly TRBD2 (6 bases). CDR1 is MDHEN and CDR2 is SYDVKM in the germline V gene. The CDR3 spans 17 residues. The V gene lost 2 bases and the J gene lost 1 base, with 15 bases spanning the gap. The CDR3 coding sequence is TGTGCCAGCAGTTTACCCCCTTTGGGAGGTTCCTACAATGAGCAGTTCTTC. It specifies CASSLPPLGGSYNEQFF.

The chain has TRBV5-1 and TRBJ2-2, with 8 bases aligning to TRBD2. There are 16 residues in the CDR3. J lost 4 bases, V lost 4 bases, and 9 bases had no gene match. The germline V gene encodes CDR1 SGHRS and CDR2 YFSETQ. The CDR3 loop is CASSPRLARATGELFF. The CDR3 DNA is TGCGCCAGCAGCCCCCGACTAGCGCGGGCCACCGGGGAGCTGTTTTTT.

This clone was picked up a small number of times. J is TRBJ1-3 and V is TRBV6-1; D is uncertain. CDR3 length equals 16 residues. Germline assignment: CDR1 MNHNS and CDR2 SASEGT. Trimming shortened V by 0 bases and J by 4 bases, and 13 bases separated the two germline ends. Here the CDR3 reads CASSEAPPRYGNTIYF. The CDR3 DNA reads as TGTGCCAGCAGTGAAGCTCCTCCCCGATACGGAAACACCATATATTTT.

Points on this clone: It may be a read error: a sequence one base away is much more abundant. DNA for the CDR3: TGTGCCAGCAGTTACCTAGGGGTCAGGGGGAACGAGCAGTACTTC. Translating gives CASSYLGVRGNEQYF. The gene calls are TRBV6-7 and TRBJ2-7, with 7 bases aligning to TRBD1. TRBV6-7 is filed as an ORF, its function uncertain. The CDR3 has 15 amino acids. V dropped 2 bases and J dropped 5; count of bases not matched to a gene: 9.

This clone was recorded a few times. This chain uses TRBV5-1 with TRBJ2-7; the D gene is possibly TRBD2 (6 bases). The CDR3 is made up of 14 amino acids. Trimming removed 2 bases from V and 0 bases from J, with 9 bases in between. Germline CDR1 reads SGHRS; CDR2 reads YFSETQ. The CDR3 here is CASSFPGLSYEQYF. CDR3 coding DNA: TGCGCCAGCAGCTTTCCGGGACTCTCCTACGAGCAGTACTTC.

This chain links TRBV19 with TRBJ1-6; maybe TRBD1 (5 bases). Per germline, CDR1 LNHDA and CDR2 SQIVND (reference sequence). Trimming took 7 bases from V and 7 from J, leaving 11 bases between them. The CDR3 runs to 13 residues. The CDR3 is CASMVGPNSPLHF. Written as DNA, the CDR3 is TGTGCCAGTATGGTGGGGCCAAATTCACCCCTCCACTTT. Together with reference TRBV19 and TRBJ1-6, the CDR3 gives the full variable domain: DGGITQSPKYLFRKEGQNVTLSCEQNLNHDAMYWYRQDPGQGLRLIYYSQIVNDFQKGDIAEGYSVSREKKESFPLTVTSAQKNPTAFYLCASMVGPNSPLHFGNGTRLTVT.

V usage is TRBV11-3 and J usage is TRBJ1-1; D unclear. This CDR3 has 14 residues. V was trimmed by 5 bases and J by 1 base, leaving 11 bases between them. Germline lookup yields CDR1 SGHNT and CDR2 YENEEA. The CDR3 DNA reads as TGTGCCAGCAGCCGTGGACTCACGAACACTGAAGCTTTCTTT. As protein: CASSRGLTNTEAFF.

The chain links TRBV18 to TRBJ1-4, with D perhaps TRBD1 (5 bases). V lost 0 bases and J lost 8, with 10 bases in between. Germline CDR1 reads KGHSH; CDR2 reads LQKENI. This CDR3 comprises 14 residues. CDR3 coding DNA: TGTGCCAGCTCACCACCCGAGGGGCTGGAAAAACTGTTTTTT. Protein sequence: CASSPPEGLEKLFF.

The J gene is TRBJ1-1, the V gene TRBV9; the match to TRBD1 covers 7 bases. Germline V gene lookup returns CDR1 SGDLS and CDR2 YYNGEE. V trimming: 0 bases; J trimming: 5 bases; junction bases outside the gene matches: 10. This CDR3 region has 16 residues. CDR3 sequence reads: CASSVGVGGGWTEAFF. The CDR3 nucleotides are TGTGCCAGCAGCGTAGGGGTAGGGGGCGGTTGGACTGAAGCTTTCTTT.

This clone was counted a few times. The genes are TRBV9 and TRBJ2-7, with D possibly TRBD2 on 5 matching bases. CDR3 length: 13 residues. CDR1 is SGDLS, CDR2 YYNGEE, per germline. V was trimmed by 6 bases and J by 5 bases, leaving 15 bases between them. The CDR3 bases are TGTGCCAGCAAGTTGAGGGAGAACAACGAGCAGTACTTC. Its protein product is CASKLRENNEQYF.

The rearrangement uses TRBV6-8 and TRBJ2-7, with a weak D call TRBD1 (5 bases). Trimming removed 2 bases from V and 5 bases from J, with 13 bases in between. There are 14 residues in the CDR3. Germline CDR1 and CDR2: MNHGY and SAAAGT. DNA for the CDR3: TGTGCCAGCAGTTACGATCCAGGGCGGAACGAGCAGTACTTC. Translation: CASSYDPGRNEQYF.

In its sample, this clone was seen a few times. The genes are TRBV6-8 and TRBJ1-1; a weak D match, TRBD1 (5 bases). CDR1 is MNHGY and CDR2 is SAAAGT in the germline V gene. The CDR3 has 12 residues. V was trimmed by 3 bases and J by 10 bases, leaving 12 bases between them. The CDR3 region has the DNA TGTGCCAGCAGTTATCTCAGGGACGGAGCTTTCTTT. This codes for CASSYLRDGAFF.

The J gene is TRBJ2-7, the V gene TRBV19; 8 bases are a match to TRBD2. Per germline, CDR1 LNHDA and CDR2 SQIVND (reference sequence). Trimming removed 5 bases from V and 2 bases from J; junction bases left unmatched: 8. This CDR3 region has 15 residues. DNA for the CDR3: TGTGCCAGTAGTTCAGTGGAGGGACTAGCCTACGAGCAGTACTTC. Translating it yields CASSSVEGLAYEQYF.

This rearrangement joins TRBV9 to TRBJ1-2; D unresolved. The germline V gene encodes CDR1 SGDLS and CDR2 YYNGEE. Deletions cut 7 bases from V and 8 bases from J, with 15 bases between. CDR3 length: 12 amino acids. CDR3 in amino acids: CASGQTPFGYTF. CDR3 nucleotide sequence: TGTGCCAGCGGCCAGACCCCATTCGGCTACACCTTC.

This clone appeared a few times. This chain links TRBV7-1 with TRBJ1-5; a weak D match, TRBD1 (5 bases). TRBV7-1 is reported as an ORF; its role is uncertain. Trimming removed 5 bases from V and 6 bases from J, with 17 bases in between. The CDR3 sequence is 15 residues long. CDR3 DNA: TGTGCCAGCAGCGGGGGATCCGGAAGGGTTCAGCCCCAGCATTTT. Its translation is CASSGGSGRVQPQHF.

The genes are TRBV6-7 and TRBJ2-7; TRBD2 aligns across 8 bases. TRBV6-7 falls under the ORF class, with uncertain function. This CDR3 spans 14 amino acids. V lost 5 bases to trimming and J lost 2 bases; unmatched junction nucleotides: 5. The CDR3 region is CASSLRRGAYEQYF. Written as DNA, the CDR3 is TGTGCCAGCAGTCTACGGCGGGGGGCCTACGAGCAGTACTTC.

This clone turned up a few times. The DNA for the CDR3 is TGTGCCAGCAGGTGGACAGGGCAGGATTCACCCCTCCACTTT. Translation: CASRWTGQDSPLHF. The chain employs TRBV6-8 and TRBJ1-6; 8 bases agree with TRBD1. The CDR3 length is 14 residues. Trimming took 6 bases from V and 8 from J; bases not matched to a gene: 6. Germline V gene sequence: CDR1 MNHGY, CDR2 SAAAGT.

This clone has more than one count but fewer than ten. The chain is built from TRBV6-8 and TRBJ1-1; unclear D gene. Trimming removed 5 bases at V and 0 bases at J, with 7 bases between. The germline gives CDR1 MNHGY, CDR2 SAAAGT. This CDR3 has 13 amino acids. In DNA form, the CDR3 reads TGTGCCAGCAGTGAGATGGTGAACACTGAAGCTTTCTTT. This gives the protein CASSEMVNTEAFF.

A few counts support this clone. This chain uses TRBV6-8 with TRBJ1-5; D is undetermined. The ends were cut back, 5 bases at V and 3 bases at J, with 8 bases in the middle. The CDR3 covers 13 residues. Germline values: CDR1 MNHGY, CDR2 SAAAGT. The chain's CDR3 is CASSRRTNQPQHF. The CDR3 nucleotides read TGTGCCAGCAGTCGACGGACCAATCAGCCCCAGCATTTT.

Within the sample, this clone is medium-sized. This rearrangement joins TRBV2 to TRBJ1-1; D unclear. CDR1 SNHLY and CDR2 FYNNEI come from the germline V gene. This CDR3 contains 15 residues. V was cut by 7 bases and J by 0 bases, with 15 bases left in between. The CDR3 nucleotides are TGTGCCAGCACCATCGAGGGCGGATTGAACACTGAAGCTTTCTTT. Translated: CASTIEGGLNTEAFF.